One and the same sample provided the 21 T cell receptor beta chains below, sequenced in a study of immune heterogeneity within non-small cell lung tumors. It was with 32 V and 13 J primers that multiplex PCR amplified TCR beta CDR3. Each CDR3 protein is one row after TCRdb ran MiXCR on the multiplex PCR reads. The profile shows thousands of distinct CDR3 sequences, roughly 29% of them singletons. Genomic DNA from bulk tumor acted as the template, and about 600 ng was loaded per sample. During surgery, each primary tumor gave multiple biopsies spaced as far apart as possible. Each patient presented with untreated, newly diagnosed non-small cell lung cancer and received curative surgery. The material sequenced was lung tumor tissue. Receptor source: a man aged 45-60 years with non-small cell lung cancer.

This sequence joins TRBV7-9 and TRBJ2-7; 9 nucleotides align to TRBD2. Germline V gene lookup returns CDR1 SEHNR and CDR2 FQNEAQ (reference sequence). Germline trimming cut 1 base from V and 12 bases from J; bases unmatched to any gene: 7. The CDR3 loop spans 13 amino acids. The CDR3 nucleotides are TGTGCCAGCAGCTTAGACCGAGCGGGAGGTCGGTACTTC. It specifies CASSLDRAGGRYF. The whole variable domain, remainder taken from reference TRBV7-9 and TRBJ2-7, is DTGVSQNPRHKITKRGQNVTFRCDPISEHNRLYWYRQTLGQGPEFLTYFQNEAQLEKSRLLSDRFSAERPKGSFSTLEIQRTEQGDSAMYLCASSLDRAGGRYFGPGTRLTVT.

This clonotype is deemed medium-sized. The chain uses TRBV5-4 and TRBJ2-7, with 13 positions matching TRBD2. The trim removed 2 bases at V and 5 bases at J, leaving 4 bases unmatched. The germline V gene encodes CDR1 SGHNT and CDR2 YYREEE (reference sequence). The CDR3 length is 15 residues. Written as DNA, the CDR3 is TGTGCCAGCAGCTTATGGGGACTAGCGGGAAACGAGCAGTACTTC. Translated, it gives CASSLWGLAGNEQYF.

By sample fraction, this clonotype is medium-sized. The chain uses TRBV19 and TRBJ1-5, with a weak D call TRBD1 (6 bases). The V end lost 6 bases, the J end lost 3 bases, and 15 bases lay between the germline ends. CDR3 length: 15 amino acids. The germline gives CDR1 LNHDA, CDR2 SQIVND (reference sequence). DNA of the CDR3: TGTGCCAGTAGGTTCTTTGGACAGAACAATCAGCCCCAGCATTTT. This translates into CASRFFGQNNQPQHF.

On this clonotype: A read error may be the cause here, since a much bigger clone is one base away. The V and J genes are TRBV5-1 and TRBJ2-7; D not resolved. V lost 0 bases and J lost 2, with 12 bases in between. This CDR3 region has 15 residues. The germline CDR1 and CDR2 sequences are SGHRS and YFSETQ. This CDR3 reads CASSLGVGAPYEQYF. Written as DNA, the CDR3 is TGCGCCAGCAGCTTGGGAGTGGGCGCCCCCTACGAGCAGTACTTC. Together with reference TRBV5-1 and TRBJ2-7, the CDR3 gives the full variable domain: KAGVTQTPRYLIKTRGQQVTLSCSPISGHRSVSWYQQTPGQGLQFLFEYFSETQRNKGNFPGRFSGRQFSNSRSEMNVSTLELGDSALYLCASSLGVGAPYEQYFGPGTRLTVT.

This clonotype ranks as medium-sized. The DNA for the CDR3 is TGCAGTGCTAGAGATCAAGGGAAGGGCAACTACTATGGCTACACCTTC. Translated, it gives CSARDQGKGNYYGYTF. This chain links TRBV20-1 with TRBJ1-2; the D is unclear. The germline V gene has CDR1 DFQATT and CDR2 SNEGSKA (reference sequence). There are 16 residues in the CDR3. V was pared by 0 bases and J by 3 bases, with 17 bases between.

This clonotype is medium-sized (0.01 to 0.1%) in the sample. V and J are TRBV4-1 and TRBJ2-1, with 13 bases aligning to TRBD2. Germline trimming cut 4 bases from V and 9 bases from J; bases unmatched to any gene: 12. This CDR3 is 17 amino acids long. Germline loops: CDR1 MGHRA, CDR2 YSYEKL. CDR3 sequence (DNA): TGCGCCAGCAGCCTTCTCGGACTAGCGGGGGCATCGGGTGAGCAGTTCTTC. It specifies CASSLLGLAGASGEQFF.

As to this clonotype: A read error may account for a junction end that differs from germline. The V and J genes are TRBV3-1 and TRBJ2-5, with a weak D call TRBD1 (5 bases). The CDR3 is 13 amino acids. Germline assignment: CDR1 LGHDT and CDR2 YNNKEL (reference sequence). The CDR3 region has the DNA TGTACCAGCAGCCACTCAGGGCCTGAGACCCAGTACTTC. The encoded protein is CTSSHSGPETQYF.

V gene TRBV20-1 combines with J gene TRBJ1-2, with D tentatively TRBD1 (6 bases). This CDR3 region has 13 residues. Deletions cut 4 bases from V and 2 bases from J, with 11 bases between. The germline V gene encodes CDR1 DFQATT and CDR2 SNEGSKA (reference sequence). CDR3 bases: TGCAGTGCTACACGGGACATGAACTATGGCTACACCTTC. Translating gives CSATRDMNYGYTF.

This clonotype counts as medium-sized (0.01 to 0.1%). V usage is TRBV19 and J usage is TRBJ1-5; TRBD1 matches 7 bases. CDR3 size: 13 residues. Germline V gene lookup returns CDR1 LNHDA and CDR2 SQIVND (reference sequence). V shed 9 bases and J 7 bases; nucleotides not matched to a gene: 9. The CDR3 region has the DNA TGTGCCAGCCAGACAGGGAGGGACCAGCCCCAGCATTTT. It specifies CASQTGRDQPQHF.

This clonotype occurred a few times. This may come from a read error, since a much larger clone is one base off. V usage is TRBV27 and J usage is TRBJ2-7; D not resolved. Germline V gene sequence: CDR1 MNHEY, CDR2 SMNVEV (reference sequence). CDR3 length: 14 residues. The germline V and J ends were trimmed by 6 bases and 1 base, with 13 bases remaining between them. CDR3 bases: TGTGCCAGCAGGCGACATGAAGCATCCTACGAGCAGTACTTC. Translation gives CASRRHEASYEQYF.

Details on this clonotype: A much larger clone lies one base from this, so it may be a read error. This likely comes from a read error, as the CDR3 has no conserved phenylalanine or tryptophan at its end. The chain is built from TRBV28 and TRBJ2-7; 7 bases match TRBD2. The germline V gene encodes CDR1 MDHEN and CDR2 SYDVKM. With V trimmed by 6 bases and J by 7 bases, 6 bases remained unmatched. The CDR3 loop spans 12 amino acids. The CDR3 nucleotides are TGTGCCAGCAGCCTACTAGCGTGGGAGCAGTACTCC. Protein sequence: CASSLLAWEQYS.

This clonotype has a handful of counts. This chain connects TRBV3-1 to TRBJ2-4, with a possible D match to TRBD2 (7 bases). The CDR3 sequence is 16 residues long. Germline CDR1 is LGHDT and CDR2 is YNNKEL (reference sequence). Deletions cut 6 bases from V and 0 bases from J, with 15 bases between. The CDR3 DNA sequence: TGTGCCAGCAGTAAGAGGGGGGGGGCAGCCAAAAACATTCAGTACTTC. It is translated as CASSKRGGAAKNIQYF.

This clonotype qualifies as medium-sized. The CDR3 DNA follows: TGTGCCAGCAGTGACGACCTTAGGGGTACGCAGTATTTT. The encoded protein is CASSDDLRGTQYF. The J gene is TRBJ2-3, the V gene TRBV6-4; possible D gene TRBD1, 5 bases. Germline V gene lookup returns CDR1 MRHNA and CDR2 SNTAGT. The V and J ends lost 2 bases and 8 bases respectively, with 11 bases between them. The CDR3 contains 13 residues.

In its sample, this clonotype ranks as medium-sized (0.01 to 0.1%). The chain uses TRBV19 and TRBJ2-5, with no clear D. Germline lookup yields CDR1 LNHDA and CDR2 SQIVND (reference sequence). CDR3 length equals 17 residues. Trimming left V 5 bases short and J 5 bases short, with 24 bases between. The CDR3, as DNA: TGTGCCAGTAGTCCCCTCCCGGCTACCAACCCCAGGGAGACCCAGTACTTC. It specifies CASSPLPATNPRETQYF.

Concerning this clonotype: A read error may explain this, as a much larger clone is one base away. The V and J genes are TRBV7-2 and TRBJ2-2; no clear D gene. The CDR3 extends over 15 amino acids. Trimming took off 2 bases at V and 0 bases at J, with 7 bases between the two ends. Germline V gene sequence: CDR1 SGHTA, CDR2 FQGNSA. In nucleotides, the CDR3 is TGTGCCAGCAGCTTATTTGGTACGAACACCGGGGAGCTGTTTTTT. Its protein product is CASSLFGTNTGELFF.

Judged by abundance, this clonotype is medium-sized (0.01 to 0.1%). The V and J genes are TRBV6-6 and TRBJ2-7; 10 positions agree with TRBD2. CDR1 is MNHNY, CDR2 SVGAGI, per germline (reference sequence). Trimming at V came to 2 bases and at J to 3 bases, leaving 4 bases not matched to a gene. CDR3 size: 15 residues. CDR3 in amino acids: CASSYRRTSGYEQYF. CDR3 DNA sequence: TGTGCCAGCAGTTACCGACGGACTAGCGGCTACGAGCAGTACTTC.

This clonotype was detected once. A much more abundant neighbour one base away suggests this may be a read error. This chain uses TRBV7-2 with TRBJ1-1, with TRBD1 as a possible D gene (5 bases). The germline V and J ends were trimmed by 5 bases and 3 bases, with 13 bases remaining between them. Germline V gene lookup returns CDR1 SGHTA and CDR2 FQGNSA. The CDR3 loop spans 14 amino acids. CDR3 amino acids: CASSAQRGDTEAFF. The CDR3 region has the DNA TGTGCCAGCAGCGCTCAGAGAGGGGACACTGAAGCTTTCTTT.

In its sample, this clonotype was seen many times. J is TRBJ2-1 and V is TRBV4-2; the D call may be TRBD1 or TRBD2 (5 bases each). There are 16 residues in the CDR3. Trimming shortened V by 0 bases and J by 4 bases, and 13 bases separated the two germline ends. Germline CDR1 is LGHNA and CDR2 is YNFKEQ. The CDR3 loop is CASSQDAGDPYNEQFF. The CDR3 DNA reads TGTGCCAGCAGCCAAGATGCCGGGGACCCTTACAATGAGCAGTTCTTC.

This clonotype is medium-sized. V gene TRBV12-3 or TRBV12-4 combines with J gene TRBJ1-6; D gene unclear. The ends were cut back, 0 bases at V and 7 bases at J, with 16 bases in the middle. The CDR3 totals 17 residues. CDR3 coding DNA: TGTGCCAGCAGTTTAGCCCCCGGTGCAGGCACGAATTCACCCCTCCACTTT. This encodes CASSLAPGAGTNSPLHF.

This clonotype is medium-sized. This chain links TRBV7-8 with TRBJ2-7; 9 nucleotides align to TRBD2. Germline CDR1 reads SGHVS; CDR2 reads FQNEAQ. The V segment lost 5 bases and the J segment 6 bases; nucleotides outside the gene matches: 11. CDR3 length equals 15 residues. In DNA form, the CDR3 reads TGTGCCAGCAGCGTGCCGGGACTAGCTCCCAGCGAGCAGTACTTC. Translation: CASSVPGLAPSEQYF.

This clonotype was seen at least ten times. J is TRBJ2-5 and V is TRBV28; 8 nucleotides match TRBD2. This CDR3 spans 15 amino acids. Germline CDR1 MDHEN, CDR2 SYDVKM. The V segment lost 6 bases and the J segment 9 bases; nucleotides outside the gene matches: 15. The CDR3 protein is CASRSPREGPPPQYF. CDR3 DNA sequence: TGTGCCAGCAGGTCTCCCCGGGAGGGCCCGCCCCCCCAGTACTTC.